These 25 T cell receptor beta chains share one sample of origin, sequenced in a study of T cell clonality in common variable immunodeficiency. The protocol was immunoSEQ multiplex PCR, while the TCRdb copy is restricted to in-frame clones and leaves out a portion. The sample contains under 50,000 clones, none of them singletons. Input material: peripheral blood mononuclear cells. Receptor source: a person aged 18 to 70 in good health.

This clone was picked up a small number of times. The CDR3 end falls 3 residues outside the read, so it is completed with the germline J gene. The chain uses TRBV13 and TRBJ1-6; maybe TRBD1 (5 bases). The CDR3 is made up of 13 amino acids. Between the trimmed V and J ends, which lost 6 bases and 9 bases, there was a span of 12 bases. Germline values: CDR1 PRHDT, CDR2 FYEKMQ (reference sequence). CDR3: CASSGRVGSPLHF. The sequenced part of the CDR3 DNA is TGTGCCAGCAGTGGCAGGGTGGGTTCACCC.

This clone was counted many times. CDR3 bases read: TGTGCCAGCAAAATACGGGGGGGCCTCTACAATGAG. Residues: CASKIRGGLYNE. The whole CDR3 reads CASKIRGGLYNEQFF. V usage is TRBV2 and J usage is TRBJ2-1; TRBD2 aligns across 8 bases. The CDR3 end falls 3 residues outside the read, so it is completed with the germline J gene. The junction had 8 bases not matched to a gene; V was cut back by 7 bases and J by 3 bases. Per the germline V gene, CDR1 is SNHLY and CDR2 is FYNNEI. CDR3 length equals 15 residues.

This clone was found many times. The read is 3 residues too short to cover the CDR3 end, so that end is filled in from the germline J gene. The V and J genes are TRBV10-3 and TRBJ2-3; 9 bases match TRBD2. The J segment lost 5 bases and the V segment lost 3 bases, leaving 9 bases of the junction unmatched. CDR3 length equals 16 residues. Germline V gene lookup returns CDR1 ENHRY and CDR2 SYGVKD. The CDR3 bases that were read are TGTGCCATCAGTGAACCTAGCGGGGCCCTAGGAGATACG. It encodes CAISEPSGALGDT. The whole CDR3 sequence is CAISEPSGALGDTQYF.

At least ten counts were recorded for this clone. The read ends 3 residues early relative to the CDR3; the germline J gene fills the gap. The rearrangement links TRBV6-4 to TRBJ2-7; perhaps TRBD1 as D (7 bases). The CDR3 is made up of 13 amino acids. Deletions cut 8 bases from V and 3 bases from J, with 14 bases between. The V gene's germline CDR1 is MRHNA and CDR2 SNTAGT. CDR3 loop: CASPGRGDYEQYF. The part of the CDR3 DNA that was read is TGTGCCAGCCCCGGCAGGGGGGACTACGAG.

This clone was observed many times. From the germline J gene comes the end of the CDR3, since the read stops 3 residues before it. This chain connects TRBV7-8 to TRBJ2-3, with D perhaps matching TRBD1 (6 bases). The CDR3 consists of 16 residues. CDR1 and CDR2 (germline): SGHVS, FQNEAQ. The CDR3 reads CASSLVGRGGNQPQYF. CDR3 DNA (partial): TGTGCCAGCAGCTTAGTGGGCAGGGGTGGCAATCAGCCG.

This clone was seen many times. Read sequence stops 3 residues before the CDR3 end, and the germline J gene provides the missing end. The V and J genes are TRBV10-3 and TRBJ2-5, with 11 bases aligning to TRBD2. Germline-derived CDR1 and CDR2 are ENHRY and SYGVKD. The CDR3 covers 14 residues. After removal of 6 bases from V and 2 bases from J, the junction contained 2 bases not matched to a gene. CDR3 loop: CAIRTSGEQETQYF. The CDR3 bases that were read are TGTGCCATCAGGACTAGCGGGGAACAAGAGACC.

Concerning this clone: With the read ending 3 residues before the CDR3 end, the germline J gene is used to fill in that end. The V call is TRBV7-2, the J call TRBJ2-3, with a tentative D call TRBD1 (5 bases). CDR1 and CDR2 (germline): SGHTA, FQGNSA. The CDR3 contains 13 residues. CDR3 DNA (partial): TGTGCCAGCAGCTGGCAGGGCAATCAGCCG. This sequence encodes CASSWQGNQP. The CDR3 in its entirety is CASSWQGNQPQYF.

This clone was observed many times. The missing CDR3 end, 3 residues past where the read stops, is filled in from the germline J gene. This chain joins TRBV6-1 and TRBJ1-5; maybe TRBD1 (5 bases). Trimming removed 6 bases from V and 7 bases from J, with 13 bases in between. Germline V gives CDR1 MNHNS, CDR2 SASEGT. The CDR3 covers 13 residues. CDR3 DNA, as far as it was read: TGTGCCAGCAGGGAACCGGGGGAACAGCCC. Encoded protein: CASREPGEQP. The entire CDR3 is CASREPGEQPQHF.

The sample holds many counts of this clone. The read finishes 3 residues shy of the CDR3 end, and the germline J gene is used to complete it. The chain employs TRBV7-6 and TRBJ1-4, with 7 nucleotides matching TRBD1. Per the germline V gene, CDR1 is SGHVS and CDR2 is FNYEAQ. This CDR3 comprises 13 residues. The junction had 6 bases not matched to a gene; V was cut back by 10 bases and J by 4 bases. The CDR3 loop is CATGDSYNEKLFF. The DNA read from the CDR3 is TGTGCCACTGGGGACAGCTATAATGAAAAA. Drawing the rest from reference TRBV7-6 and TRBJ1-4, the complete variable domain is GAGVSQSPRYKVTKRGQDVALRCDPISGHVSLYWYRQALGQGPEFLTYFNYEAQQDKSGLPNDRFSAERPEGSISTLTIQRTEQRDSAMYRCATGDSYNEKLFFGSGTQLSVL.

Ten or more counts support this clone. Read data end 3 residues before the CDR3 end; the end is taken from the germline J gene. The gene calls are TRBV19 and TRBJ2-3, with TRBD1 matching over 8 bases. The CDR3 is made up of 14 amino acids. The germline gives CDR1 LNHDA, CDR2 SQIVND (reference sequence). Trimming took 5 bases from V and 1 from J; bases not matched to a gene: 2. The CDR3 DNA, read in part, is TGTGCCAGTAGTGAGGACAGGGGCACAGATACG. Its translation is CASSEDRGTDT. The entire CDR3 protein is CASSEDRGTDTQYF.

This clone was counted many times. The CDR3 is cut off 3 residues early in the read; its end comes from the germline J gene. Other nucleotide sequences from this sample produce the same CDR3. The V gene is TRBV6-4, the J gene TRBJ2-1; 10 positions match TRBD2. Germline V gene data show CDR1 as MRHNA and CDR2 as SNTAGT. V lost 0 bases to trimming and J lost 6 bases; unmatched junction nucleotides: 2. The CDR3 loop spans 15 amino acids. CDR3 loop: CASSDSSGGANEQFF. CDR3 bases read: TGTGCCAGCAGTGACTCGAGCGGGGGGGCCAATGAG.

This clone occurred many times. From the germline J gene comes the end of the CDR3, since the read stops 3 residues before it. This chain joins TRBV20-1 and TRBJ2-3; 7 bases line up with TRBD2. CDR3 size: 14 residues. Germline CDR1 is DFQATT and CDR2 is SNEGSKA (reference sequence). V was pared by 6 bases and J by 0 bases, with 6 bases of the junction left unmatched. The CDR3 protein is CSASTSTSTDTQYF. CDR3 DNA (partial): TGCAGTGCCTCGACTAGCACTAGCACAGATACG.

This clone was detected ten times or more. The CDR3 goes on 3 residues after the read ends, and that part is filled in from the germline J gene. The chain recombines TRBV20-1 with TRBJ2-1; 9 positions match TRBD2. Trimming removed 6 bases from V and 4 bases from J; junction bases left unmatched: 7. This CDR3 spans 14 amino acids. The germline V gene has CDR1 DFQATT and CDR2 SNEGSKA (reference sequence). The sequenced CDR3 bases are TGCAGTGCCCCTAGGGCGGGGGGGTACAATGAG. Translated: CSAPRAGGYNE. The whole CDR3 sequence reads CSAPRAGGYNEQFF.

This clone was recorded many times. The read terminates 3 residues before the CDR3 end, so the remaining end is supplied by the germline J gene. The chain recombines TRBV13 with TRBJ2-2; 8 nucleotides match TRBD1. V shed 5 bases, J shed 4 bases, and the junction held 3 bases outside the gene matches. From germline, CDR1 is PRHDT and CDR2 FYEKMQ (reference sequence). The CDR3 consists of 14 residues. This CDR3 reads CASSTGQGTGELFF. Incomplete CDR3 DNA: TGTGCCAGCAGCACCGGACAGGGCACCGGGGAG. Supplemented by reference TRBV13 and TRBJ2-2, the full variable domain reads AAGVIQSPRHLIKEKRETATLKCYPIPRHDTVYWYQQGPGQDPQFLISFYEKMQSDKGSIPDRFSAQQFSDYHSELNMSSLELGDSALYFCASSTGQGTGELFFGEGSRLTVL.

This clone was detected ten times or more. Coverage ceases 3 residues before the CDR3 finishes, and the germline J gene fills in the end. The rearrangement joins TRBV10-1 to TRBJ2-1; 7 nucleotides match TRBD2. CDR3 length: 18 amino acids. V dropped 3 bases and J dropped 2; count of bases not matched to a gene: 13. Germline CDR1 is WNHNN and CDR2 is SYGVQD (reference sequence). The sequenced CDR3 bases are TGCGCCAGCAGTGAAATAAACGGGAGCGGGGTTGCCTACAATGAG. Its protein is CASSEINGSGVAYNE. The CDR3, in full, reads CASSEINGSGVAYNEQFF.

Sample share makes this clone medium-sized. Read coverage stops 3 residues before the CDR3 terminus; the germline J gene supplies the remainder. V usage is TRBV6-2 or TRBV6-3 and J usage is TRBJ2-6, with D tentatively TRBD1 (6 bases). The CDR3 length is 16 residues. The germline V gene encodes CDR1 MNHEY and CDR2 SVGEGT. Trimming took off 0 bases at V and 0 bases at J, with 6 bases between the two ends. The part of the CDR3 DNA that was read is TGTGCCAGCAGTTACTCGGGACACTCTGGGGCCAACGTC. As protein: CASSYSGHSGANV. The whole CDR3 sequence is CASSYSGHSGANVLTF.

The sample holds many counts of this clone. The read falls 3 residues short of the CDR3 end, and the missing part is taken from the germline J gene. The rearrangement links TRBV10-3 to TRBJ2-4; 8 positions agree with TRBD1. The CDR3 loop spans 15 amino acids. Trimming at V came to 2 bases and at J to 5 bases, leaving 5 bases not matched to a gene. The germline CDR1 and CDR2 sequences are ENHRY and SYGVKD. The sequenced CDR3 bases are TGTGCCATCAGTGAGCCCGGGACAGGTCAAAACATT. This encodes CAISEPGTGQNI. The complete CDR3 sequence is CAISEPGTGQNIQYF.

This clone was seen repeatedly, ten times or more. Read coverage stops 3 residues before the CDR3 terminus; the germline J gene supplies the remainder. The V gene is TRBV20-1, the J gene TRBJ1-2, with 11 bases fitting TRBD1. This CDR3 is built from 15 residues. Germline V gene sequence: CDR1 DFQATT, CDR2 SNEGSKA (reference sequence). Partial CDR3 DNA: TGCAGTGCTAGGCCCGGACAGGGGGCCGCCAAGGGC. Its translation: CSARPGQGAAKG. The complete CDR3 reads CSARPGQGAAKGYTF.

CDR3 DNA, as far as it was read: TGTGCCAGCAGCTTAGCGGGGGCCGGGGAGACC. Translated, it gives CASSLAGAGET. The whole CDR3 protein is CASSLAGAGETQYF. V gene TRBV7-2 combines with J gene TRBJ2-5; perhaps TRBD1 as D (6 bases). The read is 3 residues too short to cover the CDR3 end, so that end is filled in from the germline J gene. The V gene's germline CDR1 is SGHTA and CDR2 FQGNSA. V lost 0 bases and J lost 5, with 10 bases in between. The CDR3 spans 14 residues.

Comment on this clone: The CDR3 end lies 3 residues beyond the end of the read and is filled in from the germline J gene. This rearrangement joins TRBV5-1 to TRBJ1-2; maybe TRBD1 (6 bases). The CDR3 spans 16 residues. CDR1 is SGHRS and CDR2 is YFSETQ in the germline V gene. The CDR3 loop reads CASSLGASGGQETYTF. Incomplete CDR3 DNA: TGCGCCAGCAGCTTGGGTGCTAGCGGGGGGCAAGAGACC.

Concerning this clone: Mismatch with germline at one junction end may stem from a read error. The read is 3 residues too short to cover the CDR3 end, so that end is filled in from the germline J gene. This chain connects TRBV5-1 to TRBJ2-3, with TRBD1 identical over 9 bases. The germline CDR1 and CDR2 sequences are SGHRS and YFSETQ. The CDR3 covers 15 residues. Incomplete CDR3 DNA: TGCGCCAGCAGTTTGGGGGGGACAGGGCACGCGCCG. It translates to CASSLGGTGHAP. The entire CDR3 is CASSLGGTGHAPQYF.

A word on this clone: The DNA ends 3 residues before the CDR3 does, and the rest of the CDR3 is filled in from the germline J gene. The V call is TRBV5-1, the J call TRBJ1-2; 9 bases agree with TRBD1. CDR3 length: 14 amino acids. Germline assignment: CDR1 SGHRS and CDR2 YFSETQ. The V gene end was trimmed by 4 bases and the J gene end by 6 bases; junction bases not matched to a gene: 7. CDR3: CASSVDRGRDGYTF. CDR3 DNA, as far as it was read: TGCGCCAGCAGCGTAGACAGGGGGAGGGATGGC.

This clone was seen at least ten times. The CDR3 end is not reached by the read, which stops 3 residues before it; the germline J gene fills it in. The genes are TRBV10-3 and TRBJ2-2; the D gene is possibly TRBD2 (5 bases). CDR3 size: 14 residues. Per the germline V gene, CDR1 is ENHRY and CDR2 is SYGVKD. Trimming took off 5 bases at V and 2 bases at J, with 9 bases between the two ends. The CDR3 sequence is CAISSLANTGELFF. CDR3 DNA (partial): TGTGCCATCAGTTCCCTAGCTAACACCGGGGAG.

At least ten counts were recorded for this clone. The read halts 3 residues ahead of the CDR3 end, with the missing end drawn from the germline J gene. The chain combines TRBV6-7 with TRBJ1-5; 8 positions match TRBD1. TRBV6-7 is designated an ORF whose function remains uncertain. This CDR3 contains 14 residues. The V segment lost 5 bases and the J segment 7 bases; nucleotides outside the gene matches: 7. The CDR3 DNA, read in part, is TGTGCCAGCAGTACGACAGGGGAAGGGCAGCCC. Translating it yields CASSTTGEGQP. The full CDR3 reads CASSTTGEGQPQHF.

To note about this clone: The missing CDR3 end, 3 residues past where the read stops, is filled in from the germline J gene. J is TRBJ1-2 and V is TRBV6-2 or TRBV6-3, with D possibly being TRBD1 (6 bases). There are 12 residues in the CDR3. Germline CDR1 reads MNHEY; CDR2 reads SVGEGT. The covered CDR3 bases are TGTGCCAGCAGTTACGCAGGGACAGGC. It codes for CASSYAGTG. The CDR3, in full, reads CASSYAGTGYTF.